This T cell receptor beta chain appears in the sequencing data of a study of T cell repertoires in cytomegalovirus infection. CDR1 is MGHRA and CDR2 is YSYEKL in the germline V gene. V shed 0 bases and J shed 4 bases, with 12 bases lying between them. The CDR3 loop spans 15 amino acids. In TCRdb, the reads were re-called with MiXCR into one record per CDR3 protein. The table lists some 350,000 distinct CDR3 sequences, around a sixth of them singletons, with approximately 10% in the top ten. This clonotype was detected ten times or more. The clonotype was recovered from a human donor in good health (CMV status not recorded). Some clones in this sample may be carry-over from other donors' samples. Sequences were obtained from PBMCs. V usage is TRBV4-1 and J usage is TRBJ1-2; D gene ambiguous. The CDR3 DNA is TGCGCCAGCAGCCAAGATCAGCTGGATCCCTATGGCTACACCTTC. It yields the protein CASSQDQLDPYGYTF.